This entry lists 25 T cell receptor beta chains sequenced from one sample in a study of T cells in Graves' hyperthyroidism and ophthalmopathy. Amplification targeted TCR beta CDR3 regions from RNA transcripts. The HTBI set primed first-round TCR CDR3 RT-PCR. TCRdb processed the multiplex PCR reads anew with MiXCR; each CDR3 protein has one entry. The data contain more than 75,000 distinct CDR3 sequences, over 50% of them singletons. The sequenced material came from blood. The source of these receptors is a woman aged 40 to 50 with Graves' hyperthyroidism.

A note on this clonotype: Mismatch with germline at one junction end may stem from a read error. The chain carries TRBV10-3 and TRBJ2-5; D may be TRBD2 (7 bases). Germline lookup yields CDR1 ENHRY and CDR2 SYGVKD. The CDR3 totals 14 residues. The chain's CDR3 is CASSWGGAVATQYF. CDR3 nucleotide sequence: TGTGCCAGCAGTTGGGGGGGCGCGGTGGCGACCCAGTACTTC.

This clonotype was found once. V is TRBV2 and J is TRBJ2-7; TRBD2 aligns across 10 bases. This CDR3 has 15 amino acids. Germline V lookup: CDR1 SNHLY, CDR2 FYNNEI. Trimming removed 4 bases from V and 7 bases from J; junction bases left unmatched: 10. The CDR3 region is CASSGRLAGVREQYF. The CDR3 bases are TGTGCCAGCAGTGGACGGCTAGCGGGAGTCCGTGAGCAGTACTTC.

The sample holds a few counts of this clonotype. The conserved closing phenylalanine or tryptophan is absent in this CDR3, likely reflecting a read error. The DNA is omitted, as the CDR3 cannot be located on it reliably, and the CDR3 follows TCRdb's listing. CDR3 sequence: CASSGRAG. This sequence joins TRBV5-1 and TRBJ2-7; the table's D call, TRBD2, has no DNA check behind it. The CDR3 spans 8 residues, counting both ends. Germline values: CDR1 SGHRS, CDR2 YFSETQ.

The J gene is TRBJ2-5, the V gene TRBV11-2; 10 nucleotides match TRBD1. J was trimmed by 4 bases and V by 2 bases; bases with no gene match: 1. The length of the CDR3 is 14 residues. The germline CDR1 and CDR2 sequences are SGHAT and FQNNGV. CDR3: CASSLRQGAETQYF. CDR3 nucleotide sequence: TGTGCCAGCAGCTTAAGACAGGGGGCAGAGACCCAGTACTTC.

The chain combines TRBV9 with TRBJ2-5; TRBD2 matches 12 bases. The length of the CDR3 is 16 residues. V gave up 3 bases and J gave up 5 bases; unmatched junction bases: 8. Germline V gene sequence: CDR1 SGDLS, CDR2 YYNGEE. In DNA, the CDR3 is TGTGCCAGCAGCGAGGGCCCTAGCGGGAGGGAGGAGACCCAGTACTTC. Its protein product is CASSEGPSGREETQYF.

Ten or more counts support this clonotype. The gene calls are TRBV7-2 and TRBJ1-2; D is possibly TRBD1 (5 bases). Germline-derived CDR1 and CDR2 are SGHTA and FQGNSA. Trimming shortened V by 5 bases and J by 4 bases, and 8 bases separated the two germline ends. The CDR3 is 12 amino acids. Written as DNA, the CDR3 is TGTGCCAGCAGCATCGACAGCTATGGCTACACCTTC. This gives the protein CASSIDSYGYTF.

V and J are TRBV15 and TRBJ2-7, with D perhaps TRBD1 or TRBD2 (5 bases each). CDR1 LNHNV and CDR2 YYDKDF come from the germline V gene (reference sequence). With 0 bases removed from V and 9 bases from J, the gap between germline ends came to 15 bases. The CDR3 has 14 amino acids. CDR3 nucleotide sequence: TGTGCCACCAGCAGAGAACCACAGGAGGCCGGGCAGTACTTC. It encodes CATSREPQEAGQYF.

This clonotype was detected a few times. The chain employs TRBV7-9 and TRBJ2-3; 9 bases are shared with TRBD1. The CDR3 loop spans 16 amino acids. The germline V gene encodes CDR1 SEHNR and CDR2 FQNEAQ (reference sequence). The V segment lost 5 bases and the J segment 3 bases; nucleotides outside the gene matches: 9. CDR3 residues: CASSARTGEVTDTQYF. CDR3 sequence (DNA): TGTGCCAGCAGCGCCCGGACAGGGGAAGTAACAGATACGCAGTATTTT.

This clonotype was counted once. At one end the junction does not follow the germline gene, possibly because of a read error. CDR3 protein: CASSFDRGVNVLTF. CDR3 DNA sequence: TGTGCCAGCAGCTTTGACAGGGGGGTCAACGTCCTGACTTTC. V is TRBV7-9 and J is TRBJ2-6, with 9 positions matching TRBD1. The CDR3 spans 14 residues. Germline V gives CDR1 SEHNR, CDR2 FQNEAQ (reference sequence).

On this clonotype itself: The junction and the germline gene differ at one end; a read error may be behind it. The rearrangement uses TRBV20-1 and TRBJ2-5; the match to TRBD2 covers 7 bases. The CDR3 runs to 12 residues. Germline CDR1 is DFQATT and CDR2 is SNEGSKA (reference sequence). Here the CDR3 DNA reads TGCAGTGCTAGTCGGGCGGGAGAGACCCAGTGCTTC. Amino acids: CSASRAGETQCF.

This chain connects TRBV29-1 to TRBJ2-7, with 8 nucleotides matching TRBD2. CDR3 length: 12 amino acids. Germline V gene sequence: CDR1 SQVTM, CDR2 ANQGSEA. Germline trimming cut 6 bases from V and 4 bases from J; bases unmatched to any gene: 5. CDR3 bases: TGCAGCGTGACCGGGACTAGTTACGAGCAGTACTTC. Translating it yields CSVTGTSYEQYF.

This clonotype was detected many times. The chain links TRBV5-1 to TRBJ1-1; D unresolved. This CDR3 contains 14 residues. V was clipped by 3 bases and J by 1 base, with 10 bases between them. CDR1 is SGHRS, CDR2 YFSETQ, per germline. In DNA, the CDR3 is TGCGCCAGCAGCTCGCACATGGCGAACACTGAAGCTTTCTTT. Amino acids: CASSSHMANTEAFF. Supplemented by reference TRBV5-1 and TRBJ1-1, the full variable domain reads KAGVTQTPRYLIKTRGQQVTLSCSPISGHRSVSWYQQTPGQGLQFLFEYFSETQRNKGNFPGRFSGRQFSNSRSEMNVSTLELGDSALYLCASSSHMANTEAFFGQGTRLTVV.

There are a few counts of this clonotype. The chain recombines TRBV24-1 with TRBJ1-2; 7 nucleotides agree with TRBD1. The CDR3 is 15 residues long. CDR1 KGHDR and CDR2 SFDVKD come from the germline V gene. V trimming: 3 bases; J trimming: 7 bases; junction bases outside the gene matches: 10. Written as DNA, the CDR3 is TGTGCCACCAGTGATCCCGCTGACAGGGAGGTTGGCTACACCTTC. Translating gives CATSDPADREVGYTF.

The gene calls are TRBV12-3 or TRBV12-4 and TRBJ1-2; TRBD1 might be the D (6 bases). The CDR3 covers 14 residues. V shed 7 bases and J shed 7 bases, with 19 bases lying between them. Here the CDR3 DNA reads TGTGCCAGCACTCTCGGGGGCGCCGACTTTGGCTACACCTTC. This gives the protein CASTLGGADFGYTF.

The chain joins TRBV2 to TRBJ2-2, with D maybe TRBD2 (6 bases). Trimming removed 11 bases from V and 0 bases from J, with 10 bases in between. The CDR3 runs 13 residues. Germline CDR1 SNHLY, CDR2 FYNNEI. The CDR3 sequence: CASLATNTGELFF. CDR3 nucleotide sequence: TGTGCCTCACTAGCCACGAACACCGGGGAGCTGTTTTTT.

The chain combines TRBV15 with TRBJ2-5; 13 bases agree with TRBD2. The CDR3 loop spans 17 amino acids. Looked up from germline, CDR1 is LNHNV and CDR2 is YYDKDF (reference sequence). The V and J ends lost 3 bases and 1 base, in that order; junction bases with no gene match: 5. The CDR3 bases are TGTGCCACCAGCAGTGGGACTAGCGGGGCAACCCAAGAGACCCAGTACTTC. This encodes CATSSGTSGATQETQYF.

In its sample, this clonotype was seen many times. The chain combines TRBV13 with TRBJ1-4; D remains ambiguous. The V and J ends lost 2 bases and 6 bases respectively, with 4 bases between them. Germline loops: CDR1 PRHDT, CDR2 FYEKMQ (reference sequence). The CDR3 length is 12 residues. CDR3 bases: TGTGCCAGCAGCTTAATACATGAAAAACTGTTTTTT. Encoded protein: CASSLIHEKLFF.

This clonotype was picked up a small number of times. This rearrangement joins TRBV29-1 to TRBJ2-7; 12 bases agree with TRBD2. With the DNA end fitting TRBJ2-5 better, the J assignment may be wrong. Germline assignment: CDR1 SQVTM and CDR2 ANQGSEA. The CDR3 has 14 amino acids. The CDR3 sequence is CSVEGLAGVETQYF. CDR3 bases: TGCAGCGTTGAAGGACTAGCGGGAGTCGAGACCCAGTACTTC.

This clonotype was observed many times. The gene calls are TRBV7-3 and TRBJ2-3; tentatively, D is TRBD2 (5 bases). Per the germline V gene, CDR1 is SGHTA and CDR2 is FQGTGA. Trimming stripped 2 bases from V and 11 bases from J, with 11 bases between. The CDR3 spans 12 residues. CDR3 loop: CASSLLGERQYF. CDR3 DNA: TGTGCCAGCAGCTTACTCGGGGAAAGGCAGTATTTT.

V gene TRBV5-1 combines with J gene TRBJ1-4, with 10 bases fitting TRBD1. CDR3 size: 14 residues. With 4 bases clipped from V and 6 bases from J, the junction kept 3 bases outside the gene matches. In germline, CDR1 is SGHRS, CDR2 YFSETQ. For the CDR3, the DNA is TGCGCCAGCAGCGGGGGACAGGGGTATGAAAAACTGTTTTTT. This gives the protein CASSGGQGYEKLFF.

Many counts were recorded for this clonotype. The V call is TRBV5-1, the J call TRBJ1-5, with a weak D call TRBD1 (5 bases). This CDR3 is built from 14 residues. With 0 bases removed from V and 5 bases from J, the gap between germline ends came to 9 bases. Germline values: CDR1 SGHRS, CDR2 YFSETQ. The CDR3 nucleotides are TGCGCCAGCAGCTTGGGGCAGGGAGATCAGCCCCAGCATTTT. Protein: CASSLGQGDQPQHF. The whole variable domain, remainder taken from reference TRBV5-1 and TRBJ1-5, is KAGVTQTPRYLIKTRGQQVTLSCSPISGHRSVSWYQQTPGQGLQFLFEYFSETQRNKGNFPGRFSGRQFSNSRSEMNVSTLELGDSALYLCASSLGQGDQPQHFGDGTRLSIL.

Details on this clonotype: Germline and junction disagree at one end, which may indicate a read error. The J gene is TRBJ1-4, the V gene TRBV6-6, with D unresolved. The CDR3 is made up of 13 amino acids. CDR1 and CDR2 from the germline V gene are MNHNY and SVGAGI (reference sequence). The CDR3 DNA follows: TGTGCCAGCAGCTTAGCAGGCGCCGAAAAACTGTCTTTT. Amino acids: CASSLAGAEKLSF.

This clonotype was recorded many times. This chain joins TRBV5-1 and TRBJ2-7; a weak D match, TRBD1 (5 bases). CDR3 size: 14 residues. In germline, CDR1 is SGHRS, CDR2 YFSETQ. Trimming shortened V by 4 bases and J by 2 bases, and 13 bases separated the two germline ends. CDR3: CASSALETAYEQYF. The DNA for the CDR3 is TGCGCCAGCAGCGCCTTGGAGACAGCCTACGAGCAGTACTTC.

This sequence joins TRBV25-1 and TRBJ2-7; 14 bases map to TRBD2. Germline-derived CDR1 and CDR2 are MGHDK and SYGVNS. The CDR3 extends over 13 amino acids. Written as DNA, the CDR3 is TGTGCAACCCGGACTAGCGGGAGGACTGGGCAGTACTTC. Translated: CATRTSGRTGQYF.

This sequence joins TRBV29-1 and TRBJ2-1, with 11 bases aligning to TRBD2. Looked up from germline, CDR1 is SQVTM and CDR2 is ANQGSEA. The CDR3 is 13 residues long. V gave up 4 bases and J gave up 5 bases; unmatched junction bases: 1. This CDR3 reads CSVVGLADNEQFF. DNA for the CDR3: TGCAGCGTTGTGGGACTAGCGGACAATGAGCAGTTCTTC.